Presented here are 13 T cell receptor beta chains from one specimen sequenced in a study of radiotherapy plus CTLA-4 blockade in lung cancer. Repertoires were generated with immunoSEQ multiplex PCR, while TCRdb's copy carries only in-frame clones and drops some. The sample holds tens of thousands of clones, 77% seen once. Sample: peripheral blood, taken from a patient treated with radiotherapy plus ipilimumab. These receptor sequences come from a human donor with non-small cell lung cancer who had a partial response to radiotherapy plus ipilimumab.

The V and J genes are TRBV30 and TRBJ2-4; 11 nucleotides align to TRBD2. CDR3 length: 20 amino acids. Germline values: CDR1 GTSNPN, CDR2 SVGIG (reference sequence). V shed 2 bases, J shed 1 base, and the junction held 16 bases outside the gene matches. The CDR3 sequence: CAWSPPWGSGGADAKNIQYF. In nucleotides, the CDR3 is TGTGCCTGGAGTCCCCCCTGGGGTAGCGGGGGGGCCGATGCCAAAAACATTCAGTACTTC.

The gene calls are TRBV5-6 and TRBJ1-6; 8 bases are a match to TRBD1. The CDR3 runs to 16 residues. The junction had 4 bases not matched to a gene; V was cut back by 4 bases and J by 1 base. CDR1 SGHDT and CDR2 YYEEEE come from the germline V gene. CDR3 sequence reads: CASSGTGLSYNSPLHF. CDR3 coding DNA: TGTGCCAGCAGCGGGACAGGTTTGTCCTATAATTCACCCCTCCACTTT. Together with reference TRBV5-6 and TRBJ1-6, the CDR3 gives the full variable domain: DAGVTQSPTHLIKTRGQQVTLRCSPKSGHDTVSWYQQALGQGPQFIFQYYEEEERQRGNFPDRFSGHQFPNYSSELNVNALLLGDSALYLCASSGTGLSYNSPLHFGNGTRLTVT.

The V and J genes are TRBV21-1 and TRBJ2-2; TRBD1 is taken as the D call from the table, unchecked against the DNA. TRBV21-1 counts as a pseudogene. The CDR3 spans 20 residues. This chain's CDR3 is CASSKDLPGHTKGRTGELFF. The CDR3 DNA sequence: TGTGCCAGCAGCAAAGACCTTCCGGGACACACAAAGGGGCGCACCGGGGAGCTGTTTTTT.

This chain joins TRBV5-4 and TRBJ2-1; 10 nucleotides line up with TRBD2. CDR1 and CDR2 from the germline V gene are SGHNT and YYREEE (reference sequence). The CDR3 extends over 16 amino acids. The V gene end was trimmed by 4 bases and the J gene end by 3 bases; junction bases not matched to a gene: 7. The CDR3 spells CASSPRASGGYNEQFF. The CDR3 bases are TGTGCCAGCAGCCCCCGGGCTAGCGGGGGCTACAATGAGCAGTTCTTC.

The chain uses TRBV11-2 and TRBJ1-1; 7 nucleotides line up with TRBD1. Germline loops: CDR1 SGHAT, CDR2 FQNNGV. The V and J ends lost 5 bases and 12 bases, in that order; junction bases with no gene match: 9. The CDR3 covers 12 residues. The CDR3 loop reads CASSTPTGRPFF. The CDR3 nucleotides are TGTGCCAGCAGCACCCCGACAGGGCGACCTTTCTTT.

The chain is built from TRBV7-6 and TRBJ2-1; D may be TRBD2 (7 bases). V lost 0 bases and J lost 3, with 21 bases in between. Germline V gene sequence: CDR1 SGHVS, CDR2 FNYEAQ. This CDR3 contains 19 residues. The CDR3 nucleotides are TGTGCCAGCAGCTTAGCGGGTGGACTAGAGGGACAACTCTACAATGAGCAGTTCTTC. Translation gives CASSLAGGLEGQLYNEQFF. Using reference TRBV7-6 and TRBJ2-1 for the parts outside the CDR3, the full variable domain is GAGVSQSPRYKVTKRGQDVALRCDPISGHVSLYWYRQALGQGPEFLTYFNYEAQQDKSGLPNDRFSAERPEGSISTLTIQRTEQRDSAMYRCASSLAGGLEGQLYNEQFFGPGTRLTVL.

The CDR3 loop reads CASSVGAGGTSFF. The CDR3 DNA sequence: TGTGCCAGCAGCGTGGGGGCAGGGGGCACGTCTTTCTTT. The gene calls are TRBV5-5 and TRBJ1-1; 8 nucleotides agree with TRBD1. Germline V gives CDR1 SGHKS, CDR2 YYEKEE (reference sequence). This CDR3 has 13 residues. The V and J ends lost 4 bases and 12 bases, in that order; junction bases with no gene match: 11.

J is TRBJ2-1 and V is TRBV9; 13 bases are a match to TRBD2. The germline CDR1 and CDR2 sequences are SGDLS and YYNGEE. V shed 3 bases, J shed 4 bases, and the junction held 1 base outside the gene matches. The CDR3 loop spans 15 amino acids. CDR3 sequence: CASSATSGGYNEQFF. The CDR3 region has the DNA TGTGCCAGCAGCGCGACTAGCGGGGGGTACAATGAGCAGTTCTTC. Filled out from reference TRBV9 and TRBJ2-1, the complete variable domain reads DSGVTQTPKHLITATGQRVTLRCSPRSGDLSVYWYQQSLDQGLQFLIQYYNGEERAKGNILERFSAQQFPDLHSELNLSSLELGDSALYFCASSATSGGYNEQFFGPGTRLTVL.

CDR3 sequence: CASSAGQVHTDLLTYGYTF. DNA of the CDR3: TGTGCCAGCAGCGCGGGACAGGTCCACACCGACCTGCTTACCTATGGCTACACCTTC. The J gene is TRBJ1-2, the V gene TRBV7-9; 8 bases agree with TRBD1. The germline gives CDR1 SEHNR, CDR2 FQNEAQ (reference sequence). The V segment lost 5 bases and the J segment 4 bases; nucleotides outside the gene matches: 21. This CDR3 is 19 amino acids long.

This rearrangement joins TRBV19 to TRBJ2-5; 7 bases map to TRBD1. The CDR3 has 15 residues. J gave up 1 base and V 3 bases, and 5 bases lay outside the gene matches. Germline V gene lookup returns CDR1 LNHDA and CDR2 SQIVND (reference sequence). CDR3 bases: TGTGCCAGTAGTATGGGACAGCTGATCCAAGAGACCCAGTACTTC. This encodes CASSMGQLIQETQYF.

The chain is built from TRBV7-9 and TRBJ1-4; D might be TRBD1 (5 bases). V was shortened by 3 bases and J by 4 bases, with 12 bases between the two germline ends. CDR1 and CDR2 (germline): SEHNR, FQNEAQ (reference sequence). This CDR3 contains 15 residues. Here the CDR3 DNA reads TGTGCCAGCAGCTTCGGGGGGAATAATAATGAAAAACTGTTTTTT. Translation gives CASSFGGNNNEKLFF.

The V and J genes are TRBV4-2 and TRBJ1-2; 10 bases align to TRBD1. The CDR3 length is 14 residues. The J segment lost 4 bases and the V segment lost 7 bases, leaving 6 bases of the junction unmatched. Germline loops: CDR1 LGHNA, CDR2 YNFKEQ. CDR3 region: CASTSGQGIYGYTF. The CDR3 nucleotides read TGTGCCAGCACGTCGGGACAGGGGATCTATGGCTACACCTTC.

This rearrangement joins TRBV27 to TRBJ2-5, with D perhaps TRBD1 (5 bases). The J call may be mistaken, given a closer DNA end match to TRBJ2-7. Germline V gene lookup returns CDR1 MNHEY and CDR2 SMNVEV (reference sequence). CDR3 size: 13 residues. The CDR3: CASSLARAYEQYF. As DNA, the CDR3 is TGTGCCAGCAGTTTAGCCAGGGCCTACGAGCAGTACTTC.